These 20 T cell receptor beta chains were all obtained from the same sample, sequenced in a study of blood T cell repertoires in COVID-19. The data were produced by immunoSEQ multiplex PCR, yet TCRdb's version contains in-frame clones alone and is incomplete. Of 270,000 or so clones in the sample, about 91% were seen once. Sequencing input: PBMCs or T cells enriched from blood (not recorded which). These TCRs come from a man aged 40-49 years who had been exposed to COVID-19.

In its sample, this clone was seen once. The chain is built from TRBV27 and TRBJ1-1; TRBD1 agrees at 8 bases. CDR1 is MNHEY, CDR2 SMNVEV, per germline (reference sequence). V was pared by 6 bases and J by 7 bases, with 7 bases of the junction left unmatched. The CDR3 contains 13 residues. This CDR3 is CASSRRTGSEAFF. CDR3 bases: TGTGCCAGCAGCCGTCGGACAGGGAGTGAAGCTTTCTTT.

The genes are TRBV28 and TRBJ1-5, with D possibly matching TRBD1 (6 bases). There are 14 residues in the CDR3. Germline V gene sequence: CDR1 MDHEN, CDR2 SYDVKM. V dropped 5 bases and J dropped 2 bases, with 10 bases sitting between them. CDR3 DNA: TGTGCCAGCAGTCCGGACAGCCGCAATCAGCCCCAGCATTTT. This gives the protein CASSPDSRNQPQHF.

The chain uses TRBV28 and TRBJ2-1; TRBD1 is a possible D gene (5 bases). Germline V CDR1 and CDR2: MDHEN, SYDVKM. Between the trimmed V and J ends, which lost 6 bases and 5 bases, there was a span of 5 bases. This CDR3 has 11 residues. The CDR3 region is CASRTDNEQFF. The CDR3 DNA reads TGTGCCAGCAGGACAGACAATGAGCAGTTCTTC.

This chain joins TRBV19 and TRBJ1-2, with 7 bases identical to TRBD1. The CDR3 runs 16 residues. Germline CDR1 LNHDA, CDR2 SQIVND (reference sequence). The ends lost 6 bases at V and 4 bases at J; junction bases unmatched: 14. For the CDR3, the DNA is TGTGCCAGTAGGGACGGACAGGCCGAGAATGTCTATGGCTACACCTTC. This gives the protein CASRDGQAENVYGYTF. Drawing the rest from reference TRBV19 and TRBJ1-2, the complete variable domain is DGGITQSPKYLFRKEGQNVTLSCEQNLNHDAMYWYRQDPGQGLRLIYYSQIVNDFQKGDIAEGYSVSREKKESFPLTVTSAQKNPTAFYLCASRDGQAENVYGYTFGSGTRLTVV.

The chain is built from TRBV28 and TRBJ2-5; D is perhaps TRBD1 (6 bases). CDR1 and CDR2 from the germline V gene are MDHEN and SYDVKM. This CDR3 spans 14 amino acids. V was shortened by 4 bases and J by 4 bases, with 13 bases between the two germline ends. Here the CDR3 DNA reads TGTGCCAGCAGTTATACAGGGTTTCGAGAGACCCAGTACTTC. This sequence encodes CASSYTGFRETQYF.

This clone was observed a handful of times. V usage is TRBV13 and J usage is TRBJ1-4; tentatively, D is TRBD1 (5 bases). Trimming took 5 bases from V and 6 from J, leaving 13 bases between them. The CDR3 extends over 14 amino acids. Germline V gene lookup returns CDR1 PRHDT and CDR2 FYEKMQ (reference sequence). The chain's CDR3 is CASSLRRGHEKLFF. The DNA for the CDR3 is TGTGCCAGCAGCCTAAGGAGGGGACATGAAAAACTGTTTTTT.

The V call is TRBV4-3, the J call TRBJ2-7; 12 nucleotides match TRBD2. CDR1 is LGHNA and CDR2 is YSLEER in the germline V gene. The CDR3 contains 17 residues. V lost 0 bases and J lost 5; bases outside the gene matches: 8. The CDR3 loop is CASSQDGSTSGSHEQYF. CDR3 sequence (DNA): TGCGCCAGCAGCCAAGATGGTTCGACTAGCGGGAGCCACGAGCAGTACTTC.

The chain is built from TRBV4-1 and TRBJ1-6; D perhaps matches TRBD1 (5 bases). CDR1 and CDR2 (germline): MGHRA, YSYEKL. V gave up 0 bases and J gave up 4 bases, with 10 bases separating them. This CDR3 region has 16 residues. CDR3 in DNA: TGCGCCAGCAGCCAAGAAGGCAGGGTTTATAATTCACCCCTCCACTTT. It translates to CASSQEGRVYNSPLHF.

V and J are TRBV12-3 or TRBV12-4 and TRBJ1-1, with 8 bases that match TRBD1. The CDR3 extends over 13 amino acids. V was pared by 7 bases and J by 6 bases, with 7 bases of the junction left unmatched. CDR3 protein: CASKQTGDPEAFF. The DNA for the CDR3 is TGTGCCAGCAAGCAGACAGGGGACCCTGAAGCTTTCTTT.

The chain has TRBV29-1 and TRBJ1-1, with D perhaps matching TRBD1 (6 bases). Trimming left V 0 bases short and J 0 bases short, with 8 bases between. The CDR3 totals 14 residues. The V gene's germline CDR1 is SQVTM and CDR2 ANQGSEA. This CDR3 is CSVEDQGLNTEAFF. In DNA, the CDR3 is TGCAGCGTTGAAGATCAGGGGCTGAACACTGAAGCTTTCTTT.

This chain connects TRBV3-1 (or the pseudogene TRBV3-2) to TRBJ1-3; tentatively, D is TRBD1 (5 bases). The CDR3 loop spans 16 amino acids. Germline CDR1 reads LGHDT; CDR2 reads YNNKEL (reference sequence). Deletions cut 0 bases from V and 0 bases from J, with 9 bases between. CDR3 sequence reads: CASSQDQGYSGNTIYF. The CDR3 bases are TGTGCCAGCAGCCAAGATCAGGGTTACTCTGGAAACACCATATATTTT.

J is TRBJ2-5 and V is TRBV27; the match to TRBD2 covers 10 bases. Germline loops: CDR1 MNHEY, CDR2 SMNVEV (reference sequence). The ends lost 6 bases at V and 5 bases at J; junction bases unmatched: 6. CDR3 length equals 14 residues. The DNA of the CDR3 is TGTGCCAGCAGGGTAGCGGGAGGTATGGAGACCCAGTACTTC. Protein sequence: CASRVAGGMETQYF.

CDR3 loop: CASSLGGSGDGNTIYF. The DNA for the CDR3 is TGCGCCAGCAGCTTGGGTGGCAGCGGAGATGGAAACACCATATATTTT. This chain links TRBV5-1 with TRBJ1-3; D gene ambiguous. Germline V gene data show CDR1 as SGHRS and CDR2 as YFSETQ. V was trimmed by 0 bases and J by 3 bases, leaving 13 bases between them. This CDR3 spans 16 amino acids.

V gene TRBV12-3 or TRBV12-4 combines with J gene TRBJ1-1; D call uncertain. The length of the CDR3 is 13 residues. Trimming removed 5 bases from V and 5 bases from J, with 12 bases in between. CDR3 sequence (DNA): TGTGCCAGCAGTCCTCATTCGGGAACTGAAGCTTTCTTT. Translated, it gives CASSPHSGTEAFF.

The chain recombines TRBV6-4 with TRBJ2-7; 9 bases line up with TRBD2. CDR3 length equals 15 residues. Germline V CDR1 and CDR2: MRHNA, SNTAGT. J gave up 6 bases and V 3 bases, and 9 bases lay outside the gene matches. The CDR3 DNA sequence: TGTGCCAGCAGTGATTTGTCTAGCGGGACCCGCGAGCAGTACTTC. Protein product: CASSDLSSGTREQYF.

The V gene is TRBV24-1, the J gene TRBJ2-1; 8 positions agree with TRBD1. The CDR3 covers 16 residues. CDR1 is KGHDR and CDR2 is SFDVKD in the germline V gene. The ends lost 3 bases at V and 0 bases at J; junction bases unmatched: 3. DNA for the CDR3: TGTGCCACCAGTGATAATACAGGGGGCTCCTACAATGAGCAGTTCTTC. Its translation is CATSDNTGGSYNEQFF.

The chain is built from TRBV7-9 and TRBJ2-7; TRBD1 is a possible D gene (5 bases). The CDR3 contains 16 residues. Trimming pared 4 bases from V and 0 bases from J, leaving 16 bases between. From germline, CDR1 is SEHNR and CDR2 FQNEAQ (reference sequence). The CDR3 nucleotides are TGTGCCAGCAGCTCCGAAGTAGGACAAATCTCCTACGAGCAGTACTTC. Translation gives CASSSEVGQISYEQYF.

The genes are TRBV3-1 (or the pseudogene TRBV3-2) and TRBJ1-6; D unresolved. Germline V lookup: CDR1 LGHDT, CDR2 YNNKEL (reference sequence). Trimming cost V 6 bases and J 8 bases, with 38 bases left between them. The CDR3 is 22 residues long. CDR3 DNA sequence: TGTGCCAGCAGTCTTAGGCTTAAACAGCACCCTAAGAGCACCGCTTGCGATTCACCCCTCCACTTT. Its translation is CASSLRLKQHPKSTACDSPLHF.

The genes are TRBV9 and TRBJ1-1, with TRBD1 matching over 8 bases. The germline gives CDR1 SGDLS, CDR2 YYNGEE. The ends lost 7 bases at V and 5 bases at J; junction bases unmatched: 7. The length of the CDR3 is 13 residues. The CDR3 loop reads CASGTGGGTEAFF. The CDR3 DNA follows: TGTGCCAGCGGGACAGGTGGTGGGACTGAAGCTTTCTTT.

This clone was seen a handful of times. This chain joins TRBV25-1 and TRBJ2-7; 8 positions match TRBD1. Trimming took 2 bases from V and 4 from J; bases not matched to a gene: 7. CDR1 is MGHDK and CDR2 is SYGVNS in the germline V gene. This CDR3 is 15 amino acids long. CDR3 nucleotide sequence: TGTGCCAGCAGTGAAATAACAGGGGGTGTTTACGAGCAGTACTTC. Its protein is CASSEITGGVYEQYF.